This T cell receptor (beta chain) was identified during a study of blood T cell repertoires in COVID-19. Study background: Donors in the United States, Italy and Spain gave samples during acute or convalescent COVID-19.

TCRdb's copy holds only in-frame clones and misses some; the assay was immunoSEQ multiplex PCR. The sample includes approximately 120,000 clones, over 75% of them seen just once. Germline CDR1 is LGHDT and CDR2 is YNNKEL (reference sequence). The CDR3 loop spans 16 amino acids. V shed 3 bases, J shed 7 bases, and the junction held 8 bases outside the gene matches. Sequencing was done on a sample of peripheral blood. The genes are TRBV3-1 (or the pseudogene TRBV3-2) and TRBJ2-3; 12 positions agree with TRBD2. The sequence derives from an elderly woman with acute or convalescent COVID-19. Written as DNA, the CDR3 is TGTGCCAGCAGCCACCTACTAGCGGGGGGAAGGAATACGCAGTATTTT. Its protein product is CASSHLLAGGRNTQYF.